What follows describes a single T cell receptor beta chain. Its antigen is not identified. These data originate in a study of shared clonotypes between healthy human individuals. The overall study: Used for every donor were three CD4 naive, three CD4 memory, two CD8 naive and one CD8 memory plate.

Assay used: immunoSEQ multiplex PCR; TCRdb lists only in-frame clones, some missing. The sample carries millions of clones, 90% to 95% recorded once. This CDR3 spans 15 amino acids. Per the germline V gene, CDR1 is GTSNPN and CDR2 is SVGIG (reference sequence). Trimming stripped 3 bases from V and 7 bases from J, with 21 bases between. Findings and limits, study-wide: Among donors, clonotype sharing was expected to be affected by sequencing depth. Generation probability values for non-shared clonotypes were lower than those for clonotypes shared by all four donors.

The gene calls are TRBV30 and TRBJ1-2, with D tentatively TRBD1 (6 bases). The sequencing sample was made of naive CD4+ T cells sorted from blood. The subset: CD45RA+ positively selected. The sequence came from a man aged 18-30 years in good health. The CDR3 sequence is CAWSRGGKATGGYTF. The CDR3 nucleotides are TGTGCCTGGAGCAGGGGAGGGAAGGCAACAGGTGGCTACACCTTC.